These T cell receptor beta chains were read from a single sample in a study of Graves' ophthalmopathy and Graves' hyperthyroidism. TCRdb passed the multiplex PCR reads through MiXCR, listing each CDR3 protein once. The sample shows about 740,000 distinct CDR3 sequences, roughly two fifths of them seen only once. The specimen sequenced was peripheral blood. The receptors come from an adult man with Graves' ophthalmopathy. The CDR3 runs from the conserved cysteine through the conserved F or W. A D gene is named only where the DNA matches it firmly. Size is omitted from some rows. Given values are once, few, many or a class for expanded clones.

V gene: TRBV11-2; J gene: TRBJ2-5; D gene: -; clone size: -; CDR3 protein: CASTSVGTQYF; CDR3 DNA: TGTGCCAGCACTTCGGTCGGGACCCAGTACTTC
V gene: TRBV15; J gene: TRBJ1-2; D gene: TRBD1; clone size: -; CDR3 protein: CATSSYQGGAGYGYTF; CDR3 DNA: TGTGCCACCAGCAGTTACCAGGGGGGCGCGGGCTATGGCTACACCTTC
V gene: TRBV6-5; J gene: TRBJ1-5; D gene: -; clone size: -; CDR3 protein: CASSEDGSQPQHF; CDR3 DNA: TGTGCCAGCAGTGAAGACGGGAGTCAGCCCCAGCATTTT
V gene: TRBV5-1; J gene: TRBJ1-6; D gene: -; clone size: -; CDR3 protein: CASSLVRADNSPLHF; CDR3 DNA: TGCGCCAGCAGCTTGGTCCGGGCGGATAATTCACCCCTCCACTTT
V gene: TRBV9; J gene: TRBJ1-5; D gene: TRBD1; clone size: -; CDR3 protein: CASRGTGPGLNNQPQHF; CDR3 DNA: TGTGCCAGCAGGGGGACAGGGCCGGGGCTTAACAATCAGCCCCAGCATTTT
V gene: TRBV7-2; J gene: TRBJ2-5; D gene: TRBD2; clone size: once; CDR3 protein: CASTEEGSGATQYF; CDR3 DNA: TGTGCCAGCACTGAAGAGGGTAGCGGGGCAACCCAGTACTTC
V gene: TRBV10-3; J gene: TRBJ2-7; D gene: -; clone size: once; CDR3 protein: CASERNSYEQYF; CDR3 DNA: TGTGCCAGCGAAAGGAACTCCTACGAGCAGTACTTC
V gene: TRBV5-6; J gene: TRBJ2-7; D gene: -; clone size: few; CDR3 protein: CASSFLSQGTYEQYF; CDR3 DNA: TGTGCCAGCAGCTTTCTCTCTCAGGGGACATACGAGCAGTACTTC
V gene: TRBV11-2; J gene: TRBJ1-1; D gene: -; clone size: few; CDR3 protein: CASSSTFLDTEAFF; CDR3 DNA: TGTGCCAGCAGCTCGACATTTCTGGACACTGAAGCTTTCTTT
V gene: TRBV15; J gene: TRBJ1-1; D gene: -; clone size: many; CDR3 protein: CATKGKVSTEAFF; CDR3 DNA: TGTGCCACCAAGGGGAAGGTCTCAACTGAAGCTTTCTTT
V gene: TRBV29-1; J gene: TRBJ1-5; D gene: -; clone size: -; CDR3 protein: CSSFMDSNQPQHF; CDR3 DNA: TGCAGCAGTTTTATGGACAGCAATCAGCCCCAGCATTTT
V gene: TRBV7-9; J gene: TRBJ2-2; D gene: -; clone size: -; CDR3 protein: CASSWLQTNTGELFF; CDR3 DNA: TGTGCCAGCAGCTGGCTCCAAACGAACACCGGGGAGCTGTTTTTT
V gene: TRBV2; J gene: TRBJ1-3; D gene: TRBD1; clone size: few; CDR3 protein: CASSAGGEGNTIYF; CDR3 DNA: TGTGCCAGCAGTGCAGGGGGCGAGGGAAACACCATATATTTT
V gene: TRBV15; J gene: TRBJ1-1; D gene: -; clone size: many; CDR3 protein: CATSTRAREAFF; CDR3 DNA: TGTGCCACCAGCACCCGGGCCCGGGAAGCTTTCTTT
V gene: TRBV7-9; J gene: TRBJ2-7; D gene: TRBD1; clone size: -; CDR3 protein: CASSPVGGQGAGEQYF; CDR3 DNA: TGTGCCAGCAGCCCGGTGGGAGGACAGGGAGCAGGCGAGCAGTACTTC
V gene: TRBV7-2; J gene: TRBJ1-6; D gene: -; clone size: many; CDR3 protein: CASSLNRGLGYNSPLHF; CDR3 DNA: TGTGCCAGCAGCTTAAATCGGGGATTAGGCTATAATTCACCCCTCCACTTT
V gene: TRBV7-2; J gene: TRBJ2-7; D gene: TRBD2; clone size: many; CDR3 protein: CASRVAGGPSWEQYF; CDR3 DNA: TGTGCCAGCAGAGTAGCGGGAGGGCCATCTTGGGAGCAGTACTTC
V gene: TRBV9; J gene: TRBJ1-5; D gene: -; clone size: -; CDR3 protein: CAWSVRVGGYSNQPQHF; CDR3 DNA: TGTGCCTGGAGTGTCAGGGTAGGTGGGTATAGCAATCAGCCCCAGCATTTT
V gene: TRBV19; J gene: TRBJ1-5; D gene: TRBD1; clone size: few; CDR3 protein: CASSGDRGSSNQPQHF; CDR3 DNA: TGTGCCAGTAGTGGGGACAGGGGGTCGAGCAATCAGCCCCAGCATTTT
V gene: TRBV13; J gene: TRBJ2-7; D gene: -; clone size: many; CDR3 protein: CASSLGPLEQYF; CDR3 DNA: TGTGCCAGCAGCTTAGGGCCCCTCGAGCAGTACTTC
V gene: TRBV19; J gene: TRBJ1-4; D gene: TRBD1; clone size: -; CDR3 protein: CASNNSTGGTEKLFF; CDR3 DNA: TGTGCCAGCAACAACTCGACAGGGGGCACAGAAAAACTGTTTTTT
V gene: TRBV7-9; J gene: TRBJ1-5; D gene: TRBD1; clone size: -; CDR3 protein: CASSLDGQGSNQPQHF; CDR3 DNA: TGTGCCAGCAGCTTGGACGGACAGGGATCCAATCAGCCCCAGCATTTT
V gene: TRBV25-1; J gene: TRBJ2-7; D gene: -; clone size: few; CDR3 protein: CASSPGTLSYEQYF; CDR3 DNA: TGTGCCAGCAGCCCGGGGACCCTTTCCTACGAGCAGTACTTC
V gene: TRBV19; J gene: TRBJ1-5; D gene: -; clone size: -; CDR3 protein: CASSIDPETASNQPQHF; CDR3 DNA: TGTGCCAGTAGTATAGATCCCGAGACAGCGAGCAATCAGCCCCAGCATTTT
V gene: TRBV29-1; J gene: TRBJ1-2; D gene: TRBD1; clone size: -; CDR3 protein: CSVGGQGNHGYTF; CDR3 DNA: TGCAGCGTTGGCGGACAGGGGAACCATGGCTACACCTTC
V gene: TRBV7-9; J gene: TRBJ1-4; D gene: -; clone size: -; CDR3 protein: CASSRQAGHEKLFF; CDR3 DNA: TGTGCCAGCAGCAGACAAGCAGGCCATGAAAAACTGTTTTTT
V gene: TRBV9; J gene: TRBJ2-5; D gene: -; clone size: many; CDR3 protein: CASTRRGFAKETQYF; CDR3 DNA: TGTGCCAGCACCCGAAGGGGGTTCGCTAAAGAGACCCAGTACTTC
V gene: TRBV12-3/TRBV12-4; J gene: TRBJ1-6; D gene: -; clone size: few; CDR3 protein: CASRSASYNSPLHF; CDR3 DNA: TGTGCCAGCAGATCAGCCTCCTATAATTCACCCCTCCACTTT
V gene: TRBV9; J gene: TRBJ1-1; D gene: -; clone size: many; CDR3 protein: CASSVVGGPNTEAFF; CDR3 DNA: TGTGCCAGCAGCGTAGTCGGGGGTCCGAACACTGAAGCTTTCTTT
V gene: TRBV29-1; J gene: TRBJ1-4; D gene: -; clone size: many; CDR3 protein: CSGSDAEREKLFF; CDR3 DNA: TGCAGCGGTTCGGACGCCGAAAGGGAAAAACTGTTTTTT
V gene: TRBV24-1; J gene: TRBJ1-2; D gene: TRBD1; clone size: many; CDR3 protein: CATSVLAGGSNGYTF; CDR3 DNA: TGTGCCACCAGTGTGTTGGCAGGGGGGAGCAATGGCTACACCTTC
V gene: TRBV29-1; J gene: TRBJ1-2; D gene: -; clone size: once; CDR3 protein: CSVEAGPMYGYTF; CDR3 DNA: TGCAGCGTTGAAGCCGGACCAATGTATGGCTACACCTTC
V gene: TRBV11-1; J gene: TRBJ2-2; D gene: -; clone size: -; CDR3 protein: CASGLSNTGELFF; CDR3 DNA: TGTGCTAGTGGACTATCAAACACCGGGGAGCTGTTTTTT
V gene: TRBV2; J gene: TRBJ2-7; D gene: -; clone size: many; CDR3 protein: CASSEGLYEQYF; CDR3 DNA: TGTGCCAGCAGTGAGGGATTGTACGAGCAGTACTTC
V gene: TRBV29-1; J gene: TRBJ2-7; D gene: -; clone size: -; CDR3 protein: CSARKASIYEQYF; CDR3 DNA: TGCAGTGCTAGGAAAGCGAGCATCTACGAGCAGTACTTC
V gene: TRBV5-5; J gene: TRBJ2-7; D gene: -; clone size: few; CDR3 protein: CASSSPAASYEQYF; CDR3 DNA: TGTGCCAGCAGCTCCCCGGCTGCCTCCTACGAGCAGTACTTC
V gene: TRBV25-1; J gene: TRBJ2-5; D gene: TRBD2; clone size: -; CDR3 protein: CASSQRGRREAQYF; CDR3 DNA: TGTGCCAGCAGTCAGCGGGGGAGACGAGAGGCCCAGTACTTC
V gene: TRBV4-2; J gene: TRBJ2-7; D gene: -; clone size: -; CDR3 protein: CASSPRVDSEQYF; CDR3 DNA: TGTGCCAGCAGCCCCCGGGTTGATAGCGAGCAGTACTTC
V gene: TRBV15; J gene: TRBJ2-3; D gene: -; clone size: few; CDR3 protein: CATSRTGADTQYF; CDR3 DNA: TGTGCCACCAGCCGGACCGGCGCAGATACGCAGTATTTT
V gene: TRBV7-3; J gene: TRBJ1-2; D gene: TRBD1; clone size: -; CDR3 protein: CASSEGTGGYGYTF; CDR3 DNA: TGTGCCAGCAGCGAAGGGACAGGGGGCTATGGCTACACCTTC
V gene: TRBV29-1; J gene: TRBJ2-3; D gene: -; clone size: few; CDR3 protein: CSVEDRKRSTDTQYF; CDR3 DNA: TGCAGCGTTGAAGATAGGAAGAGAAGCACAGATACGCAGTATTTT
V gene: TRBV7-9; J gene: TRBJ1-1; D gene: -; clone size: many; CDR3 protein: CASSLVVSSLNTEAFF; CDR3 DNA: TGTGCCAGCAGCTTAGTTGTAAGCTCGCTGAACACTGAAGCTTTCTTT
V gene: TRBV12-3/TRBV12-4; J gene: TRBJ1-2; D gene: -; clone size: -; CDR3 protein: CASRDEACGYTF; CDR3 DNA: TGTGCCAGCAGAGATGAGGCATGCGGCTACACCTTC
V gene: TRBV15; J gene: TRBJ1-2; D gene: -; clone size: -; CDR3 protein: CATSSYTTDYGYTF; CDR3 DNA: TGTGCCACCAGCAGTTACACCACAGACTATGGCTACACCTTC
V gene: TRBV9; J gene: TRBJ1-2; D gene: -; clone size: many; CDR3 protein: CASSGQRTANYGYTF; CDR3 DNA: TGTGCCAGCAGCGGGCAACGGACGGCAAACTATGGCTACACCTTC
V gene: TRBV29-1; J gene: TRBJ1-2; D gene: TRBD1; clone size: many; CDR3 protein: CSVGQSYGYTF; CDR3 DNA: TGCAGCGTGGGACAGTCCTATGGCTACACCTTC
V gene: TRBV28; J gene: TRBJ2-5; D gene: -; clone size: -; CDR3 protein: CASSSMRLWYF; CDR3 DNA: TGTGCCAGCAGTAGTATGCGGTTGTGGTACTTC
V gene: TRBV7-2; J gene: TRBJ2-2; D gene: TRBD2; clone size: -; CDR3 protein: CASSPLGTSLSGELFF; CDR3 DNA: TGTGCCAGCAGCCCACTGGGGACTAGCCTTTCCGGGGAGCTGTTTTTT
V gene: TRBV6-2/TRBV6-3; J gene: TRBJ1-5; D gene: -; clone size: many; CDR3 protein: CASSTGGAFQPQHF; CDR3 DNA: TGTGCCAGCAGTACTGGGGGGGCTTTTCAGCCCCAGCATTTT
V gene: TRBV10-3; J gene: TRBJ1-1; D gene: -; clone size: -; CDR3 protein: CASRTRGQAFF; CDR3 DNA: TGTGCCAGCAGAACCCGGGGGCAAGCTTTCTTT
V gene: TRBV20-1; J gene: TRBJ1-5; D gene: -; clone size: -; CDR3 protein: CSASSTEYSNQPQHF; CDR3 DNA: TGCAGTGCTAGTTCAACAGAGTATAGCAATCAGCCCCAGCATTTT
V gene: TRBV15; J gene: TRBJ1-2; D gene: TRBD1; clone size: -; CDR3 protein: CATSQADRVEYGYTF; CDR3 DNA: TGTGCCACCAGCCAAGCGGACAGGGTCGAGTATGGCTACACCTTC
V gene: TRBV9; J gene: TRBJ2-5; D gene: -; clone size: -; CDR3 protein: CASSVSPDTQYF; CDR3 DNA: TGTGCCAGCAGCGTAAGCCCAGATACCCAGTACTTC
V gene: TRBV19; J gene: TRBJ1-2; D gene: -; clone size: -; CDR3 protein: CASSNDRFYGYTF; CDR3 DNA: TGTGCCAGTAGTAACGACAGATTCTATGGCTACACCTTC
V gene: TRBV25-1; J gene: TRBJ1-2; D gene: TRBD1; clone size: few; CDR3 protein: CASRQEQGSWGYTF; CDR3 DNA: TGTGCCAGCCGACAAGAACAGGGGTCGTGGGGCTACACCTTC